The 32 T cell receptor beta chains listed next were all sequenced from one sample in a study of cytomegalovirus exposure and HLA in healthy donors. This PCR relied on a set of 60 Vbeta primers and 13 Jbeta primers. The repertoire was sequenced with immunoSEQ multiplex PCR; TCRdb's copy has only in-frame clones and lacks some. The table lists tens of thousands of clones, less than 10% of them singletons. The specimen was PBMCs. Receptors originate from a man over 45 in good health and CMV-seronegative.

The rearrangement uses TRBV5-6 and TRBJ1-1; D uncertain. V was cut by 3 bases and J by 3 bases, with 3 bases left in between. This CDR3 is 11 amino acids long. Per germline, CDR1 SGHDT and CDR2 YYEEEE. CDR3 sequence reads: CASSSYTEAFF. CDR3 DNA sequence: TGTGCCAGCAGCTCATACACTGAAGCTTTCTTT.

V is TRBV5-8 and J is TRBJ2-2; 9 bases are shared with TRBD1. The CDR3 contains 16 residues. V lost 5 bases and J lost 5; bases outside the gene matches: 10. Germline CDR1 and CDR2: SGHTS and YDEGEE. DNA of the CDR3: TGTGCCAGCAGACCAGACAGGGGGGCTAAGACCGGGGAGCTGTTTTTT. Amino acid sequence: CASRPDRGAKTGELFF.

This sequence joins TRBV20-1 and TRBJ2-1; TRBD2 matches 7 bases. Germline loops: CDR1 DFQATT, CDR2 SNEGSKA (reference sequence). V gave up 7 bases and J gave up 8 bases; unmatched junction bases: 5. The CDR3 totals 11 residues. The CDR3 here is CSVAGLHEQFF. The CDR3 DNA is TGCAGTGTAGCGGGCCTCCATGAGCAGTTCTTC.

The genes are TRBV6-5 and TRBJ1-2; TRBD1 agrees at 8 bases. The CDR3 sequence is 13 residues long. In germline, CDR1 is MNHEY, CDR2 SVGAGI. With V trimmed by 6 bases and J by 8 bases, 8 bases remained unmatched. The CDR3 bases are TGTGCCAGCAGCCCAAGACAGGGGTCGGGCTACACCTTC. Its translation is CASSPRQGSGYTF.

Points on this clone: One junction end does not reproduce the germline sequence, and a read error may be involved. This sequence joins TRBV30 and TRBJ2-5, with 8 bases aligning to TRBD2. The CDR3 loop spans 12 amino acids. Germline lookup yields CDR1 GTSNPN and CDR2 SVGIG (reference sequence). The CDR3 is CAWGGRFENQYF. The CDR3 region has the DNA TGTGCATGGGGCGGGAGGTTTGAGAACCAGTACTTC.

The chain carries TRBV28 and TRBJ1-3; 7 bases align to TRBD1. The CDR3 length is 16 residues. CDR1 is MDHEN and CDR2 is SYDVKM in the germline V gene. V gave up 6 bases and J gave up 0 bases; unmatched junction bases: 8. DNA of the CDR3: TGTGCCAGCAGGACGACAGGGATAACCTCTGGAAACACCATATATTTT. Protein: CASRTTGITSGNTIYF.

The rearrangement links TRBV28 to TRBJ2-1; D is undetermined. The germline V and J ends were trimmed by 2 bases and 8 bases, with 13 bases remaining between them. CDR3 length: 14 residues. Germline V gives CDR1 MDHEN, CDR2 SYDVKM. Here the CDR3 DNA reads TGTGCCAGCAGTTTACGAGGATTAGAGCATGAGCAGTTCTTC. Translated, it gives CASSLRGLEHEQFF.

The chain is built from TRBV27 and TRBJ2-7; TRBD2 is a possible D gene (7 bases). The CDR3 has 15 residues. Trimming removed 1 base from V and 6 bases from J, with 16 bases in between. The germline V gene has CDR1 MNHEY and CDR2 SMNVEV (reference sequence). Here the CDR3 reads CASSLFGGAPGEQYF. The CDR3 region has the DNA TGTGCCAGCAGTTTATTTGGGGGGGCTCCGGGCGAGCAGTACTTC.

Only a few counts were recorded for this clone. The chain is built from TRBV29-1 and TRBJ1-1; D remains unclear. The CDR3 is 10 residues long. Germline CDR1 reads SQVTM; CDR2 reads ANQGSEA. The V end lost 7 bases, the J end lost 2 bases, and 5 bases lay between the germline ends. CDR3 sequence reads: CSARNTEAFF. The DNA for the CDR3 is TGCAGCGCTAGAAACACTGAAGCTTTCTTT.

In this sample, this clone turned up a few times. This chain joins TRBV2 and TRBJ2-7; D is perhaps TRBD1 (6 bases). The V end lost 1 base, the J end lost 3 bases, and 10 bases lay between the germline ends. The CDR3 contains 14 residues. Germline lookup yields CDR1 SNHLY and CDR2 FYNNEI. DNA of the CDR3: TGTGCCAGCAGTGAAGTTCAGGGGATCTACGAGCAGTACTTC. Protein: CASSEVQGIYEQYF.

V is TRBV7-2 and J is TRBJ2-5, with D tentatively TRBD2 (6 bases). Germline values: CDR1 SGHTA, CDR2 FQGNSA. V was trimmed by 5 bases and J by 4 bases, leaving 8 bases between them. The CDR3 contains 12 residues. The CDR3 DNA reads as TGTGCCAGCAGCGCTAGCGTAGAGACCCAGTACTTC. It specifies CASSASVETQYF.

The chain uses TRBV5-1 and TRBJ2-5, with D uncertain. The CDR3 has 12 amino acids. Germline values: CDR1 SGHRS, CDR2 YFSETQ. Trimming shortened V by 2 bases and J by 3 bases, and 5 bases separated the two germline ends. The DNA for the CDR3 is TGCGCCAGCAGCTTTTTCGAAGAGACCCAGTACTTC. The encoded protein is CASSFFEETQYF.

This clone was counted only a few times. The sample holds other DNA sequences that translate to the same CDR3. The chain uses TRBV7-2 and TRBJ1-1; D is unclear. CDR1 SGHTA and CDR2 FQGNSA come from the germline V gene. The CDR3 is 14 residues long. V was cut by 0 bases and J by 2 bases, with 7 bases left in between. CDR3 in DNA: TGTGCCAGCAGCTTAGCCGGAGTAAACACTGAAGCTTTCTTT. Residues: CASSLAGVNTEAFF. Filled out from reference TRBV7-2 and TRBJ1-1, the complete variable domain reads GAGVSQSPSNKVTEKGKDVELRCDPISGHTALYWYRQSLGQGLEFLIYFQGNSAPDKSGLPSDRFSAERTGGSVSTLTIQRTQQEDSAVYLCASSLAGVNTEAFFGQGTRLTVV.

There are a few counts of this clone. This chain joins TRBV7-3 and TRBJ2-5, with 8 positions matching TRBD2. The CDR3 is 13 amino acids. V gave up 5 bases and J gave up 3 bases; unmatched junction bases: 2. Germline V gene data show CDR1 as SGHTA and CDR2 as FQGTGA. The CDR3 loop is CASSDSGEETQYF. The DNA of the CDR3 is TGTGCCAGCAGCGATAGCGGGGAAGAGACCCAGTACTTC.

The sample holds a few counts of this clone. V is TRBV7-9 and J is TRBJ2-5; no firm D call. Germline-derived CDR1 and CDR2 are SEHNR and FQNEAQ (reference sequence). The CDR3 totals 15 residues. V lost 2 bases and J 5 bases, leaving 15 bases between the germline ends. CDR3 in amino acids: CASSLFTSLMETQYF. The CDR3 DNA reads TGTGCCAGCAGCTTATTTACTTCATTGATGGAGACCCAGTACTTC.

This clone was counted a few times. CDR3 in amino acids: CASSQVAGADTQYF. CDR3 DNA sequence: TGTGCCAGCAGCCAGGTAGCGGGAGCAGATACGCAGTATTTT. The chain employs TRBV11-3 and TRBJ2-3; 9 nucleotides align to TRBD2. Trimming removed 5 bases from V and 4 bases from J; junction bases left unmatched: 4. Looked up from germline, CDR1 is SGHNT and CDR2 is YENEEA. This CDR3 has 14 residues. Variable domain in full (rest from reference TRBV11-3 and TRBJ2-3): EAGVVQSPRYKIIEKKQPVAFWCNPISGHNTLYWYLQNLGQGPELLIRYENEEAVDDSQLPKDRFSAERLKGVDSTLKIQPAELGDSAVYLCASSQVAGADTQYFGPGTRLTVL.

The V and J genes are TRBV19 and TRBJ2-5; 9 bases map to TRBD2. The end of the DNA fits TRBJ2-7 better, so the J call may be wrong. This CDR3 has 15 amino acids. Germline loops: CDR1 LNHDA, CDR2 SQIVND (reference sequence). CDR3 protein: CASSIGLAGSYEQYF. As DNA, the CDR3 is TGTGCCAGTAGTATTGGGCTAGCGGGATCCTACGAGCAGTACTTC.

This clone has just a few counts. The genes are TRBV5-6 and TRBJ1-6; 8 positions match TRBD1. The CDR3 totals 15 residues. V shed 0 bases and J 9 bases; nucleotides not matched to a gene: 5. Germline-derived CDR1 and CDR2 are SGHDT and YYEEEE. CDR3 in amino acids: CASSLGTGNGSPLHF. CDR3 DNA: TGTGCCAGCAGCTTGGGGACAGGGAATGGTTCACCCCTCCACTTT.

The gene calls are TRBV7-9 and TRBJ2-7; 10 bases are a match to TRBD1. The CDR3 runs to 18 residues. Germline-derived CDR1 and CDR2 are SEHNR and FQNEAQ (reference sequence). J was trimmed by 1 base and V by 5 bases; bases with no gene match: 14. The DNA for the CDR3 is TGTGCCAGCAGCCATACCCTAGGACAGGGGGACGATTCCTACGAGCAGTACTTC. Its translation is CASSHTLGQGDDSYEQYF.

This clone has just a few counts. This chain uses TRBV4-1 with TRBJ2-7; TRBD1 matches 9 bases. Germline-derived CDR1 and CDR2 are MGHRA and YSYEKL. This CDR3 has 15 amino acids. V shed 4 bases and J 4 bases; nucleotides not matched to a gene: 8. CDR3 region: CASSPLQGARYEQYF. The CDR3 nucleotides read TGCGCCAGCAGCCCCTTACAGGGGGCTAGGTACGAGCAGTACTTC.

CDR3 nucleotides: TGTGCCAGCTCACCACGGGGGCAGAGGACAGATACGCAGTATTTT. Amino acid sequence: CASSPRGQRTDTQYF. The rearrangement joins TRBV18 to TRBJ2-3, with D possibly matching TRBD1 (6 bases). V was pared by 1 base and J by 3 bases, with 11 bases between. CDR3 length equals 15 residues. Germline V gives CDR1 KGHSH, CDR2 LQKENI. Based on the CDR3 plus reference TRBV18 and TRBJ2-3, the full variable domain is NAGVMQNPRHLVRRRGQEARLRCSPMKGHSHVYWYRQLPEEGLKFMVYLQKENIIDESGMPKERFSAEFPKEGPSILRIQQVVRGDSAAYFCASSPRGQRTDTQYFGPGTRLTVL.

V is TRBV19 and J is TRBJ2-2; perhaps TRBD1 as D (6 bases). Trimming shortened V by 4 bases and J by 4 bases, and 19 bases separated the two germline ends. CDR1 LNHDA and CDR2 SQIVND come from the germline V gene (reference sequence). The CDR3 is 17 residues long. CDR3 sequence: CASSSRNRASGTGELFF. DNA of the CDR3: TGTGCCAGTAGTAGTAGGAACAGGGCTTCGGGCACCGGGGAGCTGTTTTTT. Supplemented by reference TRBV19 and TRBJ2-2, the full variable domain reads DGGITQSPKYLFRKEGQNVTLSCEQNLNHDAMYWYRQDPGQGLRLIYYSQIVNDFQKGDIAEGYSVSREKKESFPLTVTSAQKNPTAFYLCASSSRNRASGTGELFFGEGSRLTVL.

This clone was counted between two and nine times. The genes are TRBV10-3 and TRBJ2-7, with a tentative D call TRBD1 (6 bases). CDR1 and CDR2 from the germline V gene are ENHRY and SYGVKD. V was trimmed by 6 bases and J by 0 bases, leaving 12 bases between them. The CDR3 contains 14 residues. This CDR3 reads CAISQGKSSYEQYF. In nucleotides, the CDR3 is TGTGCCATCAGCCAGGGGAAGAGCTCCTACGAGCAGTACTTC.

The chain uses TRBV9 and TRBJ2-1, with a tentative D call TRBD1 (6 bases). Trimming left V 0 bases short and J 10 bases short, with 8 bases between. The CDR3 loop spans 12 amino acids. The V gene's germline CDR1 is SGDLS and CDR2 YYNGEE. In nucleotides, the CDR3 is TGTGCCAGCAGCGTAGGGCAGGGGGAGCAGTTCTTC. The encoded protein is CASSVGQGEQFF.

The chain has TRBV5-4 and TRBJ2-2, with 12 bases identical to TRBD1. V shed 4 bases, J shed 7 bases, and the junction held 5 bases outside the gene matches. There are 15 residues in the CDR3. CDR1 SGHNT and CDR2 YYREEE come from the germline V gene (reference sequence). CDR3 sequence (DNA): TGTGCCAGCAGCCGGGACAGGGGGCGAAACGGGGAGCTGTTTTTT. It is translated as CASSRDRGRNGELFF.

This clone was picked up a small number of times. The chain recombines TRBV2 with TRBJ1-5; the D is unclear. The germline V and J ends were trimmed by 7 bases and 4 bases, with 11 bases remaining between them. Germline V gene data show CDR1 as SNHLY and CDR2 as FYNNEI. The CDR3 covers 13 residues. The CDR3 sequence is CASTLAGNQPQHF. CDR3 DNA: TGTGCCAGCACCCTAGCGGGGAATCAGCCCCAGCATTTT.

This clone was recorded a few times. A read error may produce the germline difference seen at one junction end. The chain employs TRBV6-1 and TRBJ1-1, with D unresolved. The germline CDR1 and CDR2 sequences are MNHNS and SASEGT. The CDR3 runs to 15 residues. The CDR3 region has the DNA TGTGCCAGCAGAGGCAATATCATGAGAGACACTGAAGCTCTCTTT. As protein: CASRGNIMRDTEALF.

The chain combines TRBV4-1 with TRBJ2-1; 13 nucleotides agree with TRBD2. J lost 2 bases, V lost 2 bases, and 6 bases had no gene match. The CDR3 extends over 18 amino acids. Germline-derived CDR1 and CDR2 are MGHRA and YSYEKL. CDR3 residues: CASSQPPGLAGPYNEQFF. CDR3 bases: TGCGCCAGCAGCCAACCCCCGGGACTAGCGGGGCCCTACAATGAGCAGTTCTTC.

This clone showed up just a few times. V and J are TRBV6-4 and TRBJ2-2; possibly TRBD1 for D (5 bases). Germline CDR1 reads MRHNA; CDR2 reads SNTAGT. CDR3 length equals 14 residues. V lost 7 bases to trimming and J lost 0 bases, with 9 bases between them. The CDR3 spells CASTRQPNTGELFF. CDR3 nucleotide sequence: TGTGCCAGCACCCGACAGCCGAACACCGGGGAGCTGTTTTTT.

This clone came up a few times. V gene TRBV6-6 combines with J gene TRBJ2-7; D possibly corresponds to TRBD2 (6 bases). The CDR3 length is 16 residues. The V and J ends lost 3 bases and 5 bases respectively, with 20 bases between them. CDR1 is MNHNY and CDR2 is SVGAGI in the germline V gene (reference sequence). The CDR3 here is CASSYRLGGASNEQYF. The CDR3 nucleotides read TGTGCCAGCAGTTATCGTTTAGGAGGGGCGAGCAACGAGCAGTACTTC.

The chain couples TRBV15 to TRBJ1-5; the D is unclear. Germline CDR1 LNHNV, CDR2 YYDKDF (reference sequence). CDR3 size: 15 residues. Trimming stripped 0 bases from V and 0 bases from J, with 6 bases between. CDR3 sequence: CATSRDRYSNQPQHF. CDR3 in DNA: TGTGCCACCAGCAGAGATCGGTATAGCAATCAGCCCCAGCATTTT.

This clone was picked up a small number of times. The gene calls are TRBV9 and TRBJ1-1; D not certain. The CDR3 consists of 14 residues. V was clipped by 4 bases and J by 0 bases, with 10 bases between them. Germline V gives CDR1 SGDLS, CDR2 YYNGEE. CDR3 DNA sequence: TGTGCCAGCAGCAGTGACTTAATGAACACTGAAGCTTTCTTT. It yields the protein CASSSDLMNTEAFF.